These 18 T cell receptor beta chains were sequenced from one sample in a study of post-analysis software for immune sequencing data. Their recognized antigens are unknown. Tagging with unique molecular identifiers was a feature of the TCR beta cDNA libraries. TCRdb ran MiXCR on the PCR reads and lists one entry per CDR3 protein. This sample carries roughly 730,000 distinct CDR3 sequences, approximately 30% of them seen once, and the ten largest clones take approximately 0.6%. Overall study results and limits: There were five TRBV segments more frequent in patients than controls, and TRBV5-6, TRBV5-1 and TRBV20-1 were among them.

Sequenced: blood. The receptor source for this set is a girl under 18 with multiple sclerosis.

On this clonotype: An end of the junction differs from the germline gene, which may be a read error. The chain combines TRBV15 with TRBJ1-2; 7 nucleotides align to TRBD1. The germline gives CDR1 LNHNV, CDR2 YYDKDF (reference sequence). The CDR3 is 15 amino acids. This CDR3 is CATSRDDRDGYSYTF. As DNA, the CDR3 is TGTGCCACCAGCAGAGACGACAGGGATGGCTATAGCTACACCTTC.

The count of this clonotype is one. J is TRBJ2-1 and V is TRBV5-6; TRBD1 might be the D (6 bases). Per the germline V gene, CDR1 is SGHDT and CDR2 is YYEEEE. Trimming cost V 2 bases and J 5 bases, with 8 bases left between them. The CDR3 totals 13 residues. The CDR3 sequence: CASSLTGHNEQFF. The CDR3 coding sequence is TGTGCCAGCAGCTTAACAGGGCACAATGAGCAGTTCTTC. The full variable domain, its missing parts supplied by reference TRBV5-6 and TRBJ2-1, is DAGVTQSPTHLIKTRGQQVTLRCSPKSGHDTVSWYQQALGQGPQFIFQYYEEEERQRGNFPDRFSGHQFPNYSSELNVNALLLGDSALYLCASSLTGHNEQFFGPGTRLTVL.

This clonotype has at least ten counts. The V gene is TRBV7-2, the J gene TRBJ1-2; TRBD1 matches 8 bases. V lost 6 bases and J lost 8; bases outside the gene matches: 11. This CDR3 contains 14 residues. CDR1 and CDR2 (germline): SGHTA, FQGNSA. CDR3 in DNA: TGTGCCAGCAGTGATTGGGACAGGTCGGGAGGCTACACCTTC. It translates to CASSDWDRSGGYTF.

This clonotype was counted a few times. The chain uses TRBV3-1 and TRBJ2-7; D not certain. The V gene lost 4 bases and the J gene lost 4 bases, with 11 bases spanning the gap. Germline V gene sequence: CDR1 LGHDT, CDR2 YNNKEL (reference sequence). The length of the CDR3 is 13 residues. The DNA for the CDR3 is TGTGCCAGCAGCCGAGGACGGAATTACGAGCAGTACTTC. Its protein product is CASSRGRNYEQYF.

The CDR3 protein is CASSLVHGGSTDTQYF. As DNA, the CDR3 is TGTGCCAGCAGCTTAGTTCATGGCGGAAGCACAGATACGCAGTATTTT. The V and J genes are TRBV7-8 and TRBJ2-3; D is unclear. Trimming removed 1 base at V and 0 bases at J, with 11 bases between. Germline CDR1 is SGHVS and CDR2 is FQNEAQ. The CDR3 has 16 residues.

This rearrangement joins TRBV12-3 or TRBV12-4 to TRBJ2-2; 8 bases map to TRBD1. The CDR3 is made up of 17 amino acids. The J segment lost 6 bases and the V segment lost 7 bases, leaving 16 bases of the junction unmatched. DNA of the CDR3: TGTGCCAGCACAGACCTATCCAGGGGGCGCGGGTCCGGGGAGCTGTTTTTT. Amino acid sequence: CASTDLSRGRGSGELFF.

The rearrangement uses TRBV5-1 and TRBJ2-3, with 14 bases matching TRBD2. This CDR3 spans 17 amino acids. Germline assignment: CDR1 SGHRS and CDR2 YFSETQ. V lost 4 bases, J lost 6 bases, and 10 bases stayed unmatched. The chain's CDR3 is CASSVNGLAGGFDTQYF. The CDR3 DNA is TGCGCCAGCAGCGTCAATGGACTAGCGGGAGGTTTTGATACGCAGTATTTT.

There are a few counts of this clonotype. The J gene is TRBJ2-1, the V gene TRBV24-1; tentative D call: TRBD1 (5 bases). Germline V gene sequence: CDR1 KGHDR, CDR2 SFDVKD. The CDR3 loop spans 15 amino acids. The ends were cut back, 2 bases at V and 6 bases at J, with 13 bases in the middle. The DNA for the CDR3 is TGTGCCACCAGTGATTGGGTAGACAGTCCCAATGAGCAGTTCTTC. This codes for CATSDWVDSPNEQFF.

This clonotype was observed a handful of times. The rearrangement uses TRBV5-1 and TRBJ1-2; possible D gene TRBD1, 6 bases. The CDR3 consists of 15 residues. Trimming removed 9 bases from V and 8 bases from J, with 26 bases in between. Germline values: CDR1 SGHRS, CDR2 YFSETQ. In nucleotides, the CDR3 is TGCGCCACGTACCAAGGGGACACACTAGGACGGGGCTACACCTTC. It encodes CATYQGDTLGRGYTF.

The chain has TRBV12-3 or TRBV12-4 and TRBJ1-4; D not resolved. The V and J ends lost 5 bases and 0 bases respectively, with 10 bases between them. The CDR3 loop spans 15 amino acids. In DNA form, the CDR3 reads TGTGCCAGCAGTCCATCGCTTGCAACTAATGAAAAACTGTTTTTT. Protein product: CASSPSLATNEKLFF.

This clonotype was counted many times. This chain links TRBV29-1 with TRBJ2-1, with D unclear. This CDR3 region has 13 residues. V lost 6 bases and J 5 bases, leaving 14 bases between the germline ends. In germline, CDR1 is SQVTM, CDR2 ANQGSEA. CDR3 protein: CSVGKDRNNEQFF. CDR3 DNA sequence: TGCAGCGTGGGGAAGGACCGAAACAATGAGCAGTTCTTC.

The chain has TRBV7-6 and TRBJ2-1; D is ambiguous. The CDR3 totals 14 residues. Germline V gene data show CDR1 as SGHVS and CDR2 as FNYEAQ. V lost 5 bases to trimming and J lost 7 bases, with 15 bases between them. CDR3 amino acids: CASSPVGLWNEQFF. The DNA of the CDR3 is TGTGCCAGCAGCCCCGTGGGTTTATGGAATGAGCAGTTCTTC.

This rearrangement joins TRBV4-2 to TRBJ2-5; D is perhaps TRBD1 (5 bases). In germline, CDR1 is LGHNA, CDR2 YNFKEQ. V dropped 0 bases and J dropped 4 bases, with 9 bases sitting between them. The length of the CDR3 is 14 residues. CDR3 in DNA: TGTGCCAGCAGCCAAGAAGGCAGGGCAGAGACCCAGTACTTC. Translating it yields CASSQEGRAETQYF.

The chain is built from TRBV4-3 and TRBJ1-1, with D perhaps matching TRBD1 (6 bases). The germline CDR1 and CDR2 sequences are LGHNA and YSLEER. The CDR3 sequence is 15 residues long. V shed 0 bases and J shed 5 bases, with 13 bases lying between them. CDR3 in DNA: TGCGCCAGCAGCCAAGATATGGGGGGGCTAACTGAAGCTTTCTTT. It codes for CASSQDMGGLTEAFF.

This clonotype was found a few times. The rearrangement uses TRBV10-3 and TRBJ2-7; the D gene is possibly TRBD2 (5 bases). Germline loops: CDR1 ENHRY, CDR2 SYGVKD. The CDR3 totals 14 residues. Trimming pared 10 bases from V and 4 bases from J, leaving 20 bases between. The CDR3 here is CASAPGSGSYEQYF. CDR3 nucleotides: TGTGCCAGCGCCCCCGGGTCGGGATCGTACGAGCAGTACTTC.

As regards this clonotype: This may be a read error: a much more frequent sequence differs by one nucleotide. This chain uses TRBV29-1 with TRBJ2-1, with D tentatively TRBD2 (6 bases). Germline V gives CDR1 SQVTM, CDR2 ANQGSEA. The V end lost 1 base, the J end lost 14 bases, and 18 bases lay between the germline ends. This CDR3 has 13 residues. The CDR3 region has the DNA TGCAGCGTTGAAGTTGTGGGCGGCGGGGTGGAGTTCTTC. Residues: CSVEVVGGGVEFF.

The chain combines TRBV28 with TRBJ2-5; 9 nucleotides align to TRBD1. CDR1 and CDR2 from the germline V gene are MDHEN and SYDVKM. This CDR3 region has 15 residues. V shed 1 base and J 3 bases; nucleotides not matched to a gene: 3. Here the CDR3 DNA reads TGTGCCAGCAGTTTATCTGGGGACAGGGAAGAGACCCAGTACTTC. Protein product: CASSLSGDREETQYF.

This clonotype was counted only a few times. The chain uses TRBV5-5 and TRBJ2-7, with D possibly matching TRBD2 (6 bases). V shed 4 bases and J shed 6 bases, with 14 bases lying between them. This CDR3 is built from 13 residues. Germline CDR1 and CDR2: SGHKS and YYEKEE (reference sequence). This CDR3 reads CASSPGVGTEQYF. The CDR3 bases are TGTGCCAGCAGCCCGGGGGTCGGAACCGAGCAGTACTTC.